This T cell receptor beta chain was sequenced for a study of cytomegalovirus exposure and HLA in healthy donors. Germline CDR1 is SSHAT and CDR2 is FNYEAQ (reference sequence). The CDR3 contains 14 residues. The PCR was carried out with 60 Vbeta primers and 13 Jbeta primers. Generated by immunoSEQ multiplex PCR, the TCRdb table keeps only in-frame clones and is missing some. The data contain more than 150,000 clones, roughly 87% of them singletons. Details on this clone: Relative to the germline gene, one junction end is altered; a read error may explain this.

What was sequenced was PBMCs. The chain employs TRBV7-7 and TRBJ2-3; 7 bases are a match to TRBD2. This TCR derives from a girl under three years old in good health and CMV-seronegative. CDR3 nucleotide sequence: TGTGCTAGCAGCCCCAGCGGGGGCACAGATACGCAGTATTTT. This translates into CASSPSGGTDTQYF.